This T cell receptor beta chain was documented in a study of CD8 T cells in Susac syndrome. CDR3 length: 15 amino acids. The V end was cut by 3 bases, the J end by 0 bases, with 14 bases between. Per germline, CDR1 DFQATT and CDR2 SNEGSKA (reference sequence). Sequencing targeted TCR beta in T cells from blood (CD8+ and CD4+). Negative isolation yielded CD8+ and CD4+ T cells; FACS enriched TEMRA cells. RNA totalling about 0.5 to 1 ug underwent reverse transcription with random hexamers. Multiplex PCR with immunoSEQ amplified the TCR beta CDR3 across 54 Vbeta and 13 Jbeta. One entry per CDR3 protein, called by TCRdb with MiXCR from the immunoSEQ multiplex PCR reads. This sample has some 190,000 distinct CDR3 sequences, with about 95% found just once.

The material sequenced was CD4+ T cells from PBMCs. The chain couples TRBV20-1 to TRBJ1-2; D is perhaps TRBD1 (5 bases). The TCR was taken from a human donor in good health. The CDR3 spells CSASRIDRSNYGYTF. CDR3 coding DNA: TGCAGTGCTAGCAGAATCGACAGATCTAACTATGGCTACACCTTC.